A single TCR beta chain is shown here with its context. This record comes from a study of shared clonotypes between healthy human individuals. Whole-study context: The study used three CD4 naive, three CD4 memory, two CD8 naive and one CD8 memory plate per donor.

All donors qualified as healthy HIV-negative adults and had experienced no recent acute infections or vaccinations. An approximately 210 ng quantity of DNA, 32,000 or so T cell genomes, went into the sorted-subset replicate PCRs. Repertoires were generated with immunoSEQ multiplex PCR, while TCRdb's copy carries only in-frame clones and drops some. In the table there are 2 million to 2.5 million clones, 90% to 97% of which are singletons. The V and J ends lost 6 bases and 0 bases, in that order; junction bases with no gene match: 4. Germline V gives CDR1 SGHTA, CDR2 FQGNSA. The CDR3 consists of 16 residues.

Specimen: naive CD4+ T cells sorted from blood. Subset defined: CD45RA+ positively selected. The chain links TRBV7-2 to TRBJ2-2, with 10 bases fitting TRBD2. The receptor's source is a man younger than 35 in good health. CDR3 sequence (DNA): TGTGCCAGCAGACCAACTAGCGGGACGAACACCGGGGAGCTGTTTTTT. Its translation: CASRPTSGTNTGELFF.